The subject of this entry is one T cell receptor beta chain. TCRdb fed the 5' RACE reads into MiXCR, producing one record per CDR3 protein. This table holds some 350,000 distinct CDR3 sequences, approximately 12% found once. The data were obtained in a study of T-cell memory formation after mild COVID-19. The sample was PBMCs or a T cell subset sorted from them (not recorded which). This TCR was sampled from a man between 18 and 29 years old who had mild COVID-19 (a few samples of this study predate the infection). Cell type and time point are not known.

The CDR3 DNA sequence: TGTGCCACCAGCCCGCGGGCGACAGGTGTAGGTCAGCCCCAGCATTTT. It is translated as CATSPRATGVGQPQHF. J is TRBJ1-5 and V is TRBV15, with a possible D match to TRBD1 (6 bases). The CDR3 contains 16 residues. V lost 5 bases to trimming and J lost 6 bases, with 20 bases between them. Germline V CDR1 and CDR2: LNHNV, YYDKDF (reference sequence).